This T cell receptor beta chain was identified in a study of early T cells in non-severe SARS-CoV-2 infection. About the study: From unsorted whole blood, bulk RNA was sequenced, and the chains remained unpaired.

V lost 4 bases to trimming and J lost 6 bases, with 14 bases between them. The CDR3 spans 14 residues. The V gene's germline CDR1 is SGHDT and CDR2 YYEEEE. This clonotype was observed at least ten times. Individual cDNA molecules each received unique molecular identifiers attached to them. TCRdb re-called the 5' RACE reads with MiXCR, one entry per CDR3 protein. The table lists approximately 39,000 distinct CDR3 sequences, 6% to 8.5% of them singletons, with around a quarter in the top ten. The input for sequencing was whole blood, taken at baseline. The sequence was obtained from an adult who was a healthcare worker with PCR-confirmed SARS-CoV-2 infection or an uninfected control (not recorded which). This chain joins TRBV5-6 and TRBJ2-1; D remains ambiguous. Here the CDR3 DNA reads TGTGCCAGCAGCCCAAGACGGACGAGCAATGAGCAGTTCTTC. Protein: CASSPRRTSNEQFF.